This T cell receptor (beta chain) appears in the sequencing data of a study of T cell responses to AZD1222 COVID-19 vaccine. Study conclusions and caveats: Receipt of two AZD1222 doses was followed by a rise in Spike-specific TCR breadth and depth.

Worth noting for this clone: Its antigen is not known.

Trimming removed 0 bases at V and 2 bases at J, with 7 bases between. The CDR3 loop spans 14 amino acids. Germline CDR1 reads LGHDT; CDR2 reads YNNKEL (reference sequence). Produced via immunoSEQ multiplex PCR; TCRdb's table is partial and in-frame only. Of about 150,000 clones in the sample, approximately 91% are singletons; the top ten hold roughly 1.2%. Sequenced material: peripheral blood, taken 28 days after the second AZD1222 dose. The rearrangement uses TRBV3-1 (or the pseudogene TRBV3-2) and TRBJ2-5, with D hard to call. The clonotype comes from an adult who received the AZD1222 COVID-19 vaccine. In nucleotides, the CDR3 is TGTGCCAGCAGCCAAGATCTTGAACAAGAGACCCAGTACTTC. It is translated as CASSQDLEQETQYF.